This TCR beta chain was recorded in a study of cytomegalovirus exposure and HLA in healthy donors. At the level of the study: Approximately 200 million T cells yielded 100 million or so unique TCR beta sequences in earlier analysis. Tens of millions of unique TCR sequences came from HLA-typed donors in an early release.

Study-wide results and limits: Some public TCRs appeared in many individuals, while most sequences were rare. Among TCR beta chains, those listed as cytomegalovirus-associated numbered some 160.

The PCR contained 60 Vbeta and 13 Jbeta primers. Clones were sequenced by immunoSEQ multiplex PCR, and TCRdb holds only the in-frame ones, with some missing. Among 150,000 to 200,000 clones listed, around 85% were seen once. J was trimmed by 5 bases and V by 1 base; bases with no gene match: 7. The length of the CDR3 is 16 residues. The germline V gene encodes CDR1 SEHNR and CDR2 FQNEAQ (reference sequence). Comment on this clone: The target antigen is unknown.

V is TRBV7-9 and J is TRBJ2-5; TRBD2 aligns across 10 bases. Sequencing was carried out using PBMCs. The source of this sequence is a man between 18 and 35 years old in good health and CMV-seronegative. Here the CDR3 reads CASSLGVRTSGETQYF. The CDR3 nucleotides read TGTGCCAGCAGCTTAGGAGTGAGGACTAGCGGCGAGACCCAGTACTTC.